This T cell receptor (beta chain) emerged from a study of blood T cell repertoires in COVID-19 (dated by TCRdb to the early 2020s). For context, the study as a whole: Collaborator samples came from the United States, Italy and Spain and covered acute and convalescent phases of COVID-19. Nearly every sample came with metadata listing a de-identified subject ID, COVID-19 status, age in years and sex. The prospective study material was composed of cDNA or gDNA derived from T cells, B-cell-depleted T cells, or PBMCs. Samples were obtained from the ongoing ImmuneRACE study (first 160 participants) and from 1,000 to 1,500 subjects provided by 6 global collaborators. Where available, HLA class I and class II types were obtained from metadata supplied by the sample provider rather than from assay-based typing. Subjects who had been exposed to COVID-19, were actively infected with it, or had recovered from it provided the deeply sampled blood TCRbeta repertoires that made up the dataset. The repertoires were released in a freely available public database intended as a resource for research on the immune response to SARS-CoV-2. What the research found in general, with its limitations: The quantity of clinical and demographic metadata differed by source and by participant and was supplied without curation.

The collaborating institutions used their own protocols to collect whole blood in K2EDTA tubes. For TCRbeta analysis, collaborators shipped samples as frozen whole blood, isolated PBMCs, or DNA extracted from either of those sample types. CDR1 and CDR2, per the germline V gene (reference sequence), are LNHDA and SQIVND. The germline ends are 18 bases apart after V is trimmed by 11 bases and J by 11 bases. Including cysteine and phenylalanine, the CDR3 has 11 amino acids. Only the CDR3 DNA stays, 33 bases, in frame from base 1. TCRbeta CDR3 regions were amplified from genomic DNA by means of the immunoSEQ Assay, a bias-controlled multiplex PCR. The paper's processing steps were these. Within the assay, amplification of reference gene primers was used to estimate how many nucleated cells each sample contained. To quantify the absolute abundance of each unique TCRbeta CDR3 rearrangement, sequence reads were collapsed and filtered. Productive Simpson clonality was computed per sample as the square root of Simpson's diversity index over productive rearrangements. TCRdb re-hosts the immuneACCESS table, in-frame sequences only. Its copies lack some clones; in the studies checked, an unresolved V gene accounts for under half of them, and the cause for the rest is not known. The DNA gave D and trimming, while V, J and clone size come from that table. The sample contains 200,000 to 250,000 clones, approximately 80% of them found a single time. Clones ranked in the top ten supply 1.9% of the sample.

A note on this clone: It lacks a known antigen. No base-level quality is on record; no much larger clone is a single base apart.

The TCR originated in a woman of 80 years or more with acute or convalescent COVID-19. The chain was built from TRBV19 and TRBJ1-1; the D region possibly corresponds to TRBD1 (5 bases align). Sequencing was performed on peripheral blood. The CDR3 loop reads CAESTWGGAFF. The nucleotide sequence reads TGTGCCGAATCGACATGGGGGGGTGCTTTCTTT.